Shown below are 5 T cell receptor beta chains from a single sample sequenced in a study of blood T cell repertoires in COVID-19. Assay used: immunoSEQ multiplex PCR; TCRdb lists only in-frame clones, some missing. The table shows around 400,000 clones, with about 90% occurring only once. Sequencing was performed on peripheral blood. Source of these receptors: a woman aged 55-69 years with COVID-19, enrolled during active disease.

The chain carries TRBV30 and TRBJ2-3, with 9 bases matching TRBD2. This CDR3 is 15 amino acids long. CDR1 is GTSNPN, CDR2 SVGIG, per germline (reference sequence). CDR3 bases: TGTGCGATCGTTATAGCGGGGGATAACACAGATACGCAGTATTTT. It specifies CAIVIAGDNTDTQYF. The entire variable domain, with the rest obtained from reference TRBV30 and TRBJ2-3, is as follows: SQTIHQWPATLVQPVGSPLSLECTVEGTSNPNLYWYRQAAGRGLQLLFYSVGIGQISSEVPQNLSASRPQDRQFILSSKKLLLSDSGFYLCAIVIAGDNTDTQYFGPGTRLTVL.

The gene calls are TRBV19 and TRBJ1-5; D call uncertain. This CDR3 comprises 10 residues. Germline CDR1 reads LNHDA; CDR2 reads SQIVND (reference sequence). Trimming cost V 11 bases and J 3 bases, with 5 bases left between them. The CDR3 DNA reads as TGTGCCTCCCTCAATCAGCCCCAGCATTTT. Amino acids: CASLNQPQHF.

The chain uses TRBV6-5 and TRBJ1-3; D is perhaps TRBD1 (5 bases). Trimming shortened V by 6 bases and J by 2 bases, and 8 bases separated the two germline ends. The length of the CDR3 is 13 residues. Germline lookup yields CDR1 MNHEY and CDR2 SVGAGI. The CDR3 nucleotides read TGTGCCAGCAGGCGACAGCCTGGAAACACCATATATTTT. Translation: CASRRQPGNTIYF.

The genes are TRBV5-8 and TRBJ1-1, with 7 bases fitting TRBD1. The J segment lost 0 bases and the V segment lost 4 bases, leaving 6 bases of the junction unmatched. Germline lookup yields CDR1 SGHTS and CDR2 YDEGEE. This CDR3 comprises 15 residues. Here the CDR3 DNA reads TGTGCCAGCAGCCGACAGGGACAGCTGAACACTGAAGCTTTCTTT. Its protein product is CASSRQGQLNTEAFF.

This chain uses TRBV25-1 with TRBJ1-2, with D tentatively TRBD1 (5 bases). The CDR3 length is 14 residues. V shed 4 bases and J shed 4 bases, with 13 bases lying between them. Germline values: CDR1 MGHDK, CDR2 SYGVNS. CDR3 loop: CASSAQEQVYGYTF. Written as DNA, the CDR3 is TGTGCCAGCAGTGCTCAAGAACAGGTCTATGGCTACACCTTC.